These 2 T cell receptor beta chains were sequenced from one sample in a study of regulatory T cells in long-lasting Graves disease. Time point defined: newly diagnosed GD, antithyroid drugs for less than 3 months. Scientists built the TCR library using RNA that was extracted from PBMCs. Arm-PCR of CDR3 regions with iRepertoire HTBI primers generated TCR beta libraries. TCRdb called the multiplex PCR reads again in MiXCR, with one record for every CDR3 protein. Among around 400,000 distinct CDR3 sequences listed, roughly 16% were seen once. This specimen was peripheral blood mononuclear cells (PBMCs), taken at new diagnosis, from a patient treated with antithyroid drugs. Source of these receptors: a female donor with Graves disease.

The rearrangement joins TRBV6-2 or TRBV6-3 to TRBJ2-1; D uncertain. The CDR3 covers 16 residues. Deletions cut 2 bases from V and 8 bases from J, with 19 bases between. CDR1 is MNHEY and CDR2 is SVGEGT in the germline V gene. The DNA for the CDR3 is TGTGCCAGCAGTTACGGCGGCGTTGGTGTCAGAGATGAGCAGTTCTTC. As protein: CASSYGGVGVRDEQFF.

This clonotype was seen ten or more times. In DNA, the CDR3 is TGTGCCAGCAGTTTTTTGGGTGAGCAGTTCTTC. Residues: CASSFLGEQFF. J is TRBJ2-1 and V is TRBV28; D remains ambiguous. The CDR3 sequence is 11 residues long. CDR1 and CDR2 (germline): MDHEN, SYDVKM. Trimming shortened V by 3 bases and J by 9 bases, and 6 bases separated the two germline ends.